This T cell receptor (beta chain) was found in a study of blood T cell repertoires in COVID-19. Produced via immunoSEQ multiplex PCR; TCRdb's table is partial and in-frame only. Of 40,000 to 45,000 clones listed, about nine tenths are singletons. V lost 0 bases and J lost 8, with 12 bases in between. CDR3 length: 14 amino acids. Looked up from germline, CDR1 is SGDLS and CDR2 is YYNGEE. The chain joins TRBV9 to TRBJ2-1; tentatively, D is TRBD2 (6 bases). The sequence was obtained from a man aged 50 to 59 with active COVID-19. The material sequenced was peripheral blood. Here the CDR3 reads CASSVGWGVDEQFF. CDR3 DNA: TGTGCCAGCAGCGTAGGTTGGGGGGTGGATGAGCAGTTCTTC.